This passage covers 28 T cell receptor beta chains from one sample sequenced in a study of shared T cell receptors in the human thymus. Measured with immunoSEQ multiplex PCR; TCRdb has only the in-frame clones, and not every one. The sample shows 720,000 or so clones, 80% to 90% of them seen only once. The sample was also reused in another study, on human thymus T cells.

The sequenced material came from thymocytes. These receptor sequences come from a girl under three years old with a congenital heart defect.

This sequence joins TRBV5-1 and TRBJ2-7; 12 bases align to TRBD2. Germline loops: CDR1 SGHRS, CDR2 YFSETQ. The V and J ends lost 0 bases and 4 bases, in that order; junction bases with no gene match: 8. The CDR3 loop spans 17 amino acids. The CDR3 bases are TGCGCCAGCAGCTTGGAACGGACTAGCGGGGAGATTTACGAGCAGTACTTC. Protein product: CASSLERTSGEIYEQYF.

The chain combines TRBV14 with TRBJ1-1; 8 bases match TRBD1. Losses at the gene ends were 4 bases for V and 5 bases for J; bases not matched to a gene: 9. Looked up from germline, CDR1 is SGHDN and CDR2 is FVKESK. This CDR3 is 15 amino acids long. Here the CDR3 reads CASSPIQGAGTEAFF. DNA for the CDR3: TGTGCCAGCAGCCCAATCCAGGGGGCGGGAACTGAAGCTTTCTTT.

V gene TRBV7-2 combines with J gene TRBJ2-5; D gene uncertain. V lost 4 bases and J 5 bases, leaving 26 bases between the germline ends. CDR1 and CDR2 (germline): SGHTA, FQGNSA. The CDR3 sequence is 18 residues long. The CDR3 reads CASSSTNVPGRFPETQYF. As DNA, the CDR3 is TGTGCCAGCAGCTCTACCAACGTCCCAGGCCGTTTTCCGGAGACCCAGTACTTC.

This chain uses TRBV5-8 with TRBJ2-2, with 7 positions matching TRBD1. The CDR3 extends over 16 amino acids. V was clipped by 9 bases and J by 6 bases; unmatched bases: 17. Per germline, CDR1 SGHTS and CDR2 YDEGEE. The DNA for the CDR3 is TGTGCCACCCAGTGGAAAAGACAGGGATTGTCCGGGGAGCTGTTTTTT. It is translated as CATQWKRQGLSGELFF.

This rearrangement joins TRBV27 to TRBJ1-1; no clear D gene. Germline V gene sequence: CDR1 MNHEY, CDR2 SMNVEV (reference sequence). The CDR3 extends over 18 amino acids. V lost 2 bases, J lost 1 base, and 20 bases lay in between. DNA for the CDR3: TGTGCCAGCAGTTTAGAAGGGAGCCGGGAAGAAGGGAACACTGAAGCTTTCTTT. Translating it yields CASSLEGSREEGNTEAFF.

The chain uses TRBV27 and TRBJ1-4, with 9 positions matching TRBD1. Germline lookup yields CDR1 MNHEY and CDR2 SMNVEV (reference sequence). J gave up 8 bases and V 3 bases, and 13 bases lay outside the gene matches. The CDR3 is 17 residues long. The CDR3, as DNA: TGTGCCAGCAGTTTCGGAACGCCCGGGACAGGGAACGAAAAACTGTTTTTT. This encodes CASSFGTPGTGNEKLFF.

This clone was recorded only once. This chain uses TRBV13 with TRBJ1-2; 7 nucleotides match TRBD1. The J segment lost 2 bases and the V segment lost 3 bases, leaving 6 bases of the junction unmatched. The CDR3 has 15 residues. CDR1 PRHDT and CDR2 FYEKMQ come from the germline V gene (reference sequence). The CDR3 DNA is TGTGCCAGCAGCTTTCCAGGGGGTTCGAACTATGGCTACACCTTC. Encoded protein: CASSFPGGSNYGYTF.

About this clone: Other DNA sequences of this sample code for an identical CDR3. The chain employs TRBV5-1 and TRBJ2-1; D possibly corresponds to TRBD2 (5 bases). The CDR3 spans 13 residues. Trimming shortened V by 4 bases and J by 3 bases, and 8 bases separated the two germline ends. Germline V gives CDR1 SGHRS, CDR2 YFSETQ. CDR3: CASSLRDYNEQFF. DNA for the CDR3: TGCGCCAGCAGCCTCCGGGACTACAATGAGCAGTTCTTC.

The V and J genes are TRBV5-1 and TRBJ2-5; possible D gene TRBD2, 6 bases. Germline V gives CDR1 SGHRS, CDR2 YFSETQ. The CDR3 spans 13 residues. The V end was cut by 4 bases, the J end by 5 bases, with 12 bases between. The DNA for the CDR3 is TGCGCCAGCAGCCTGGGACTTGGGGAGACCCAGTACTTC. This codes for CASSLGLGETQYF.

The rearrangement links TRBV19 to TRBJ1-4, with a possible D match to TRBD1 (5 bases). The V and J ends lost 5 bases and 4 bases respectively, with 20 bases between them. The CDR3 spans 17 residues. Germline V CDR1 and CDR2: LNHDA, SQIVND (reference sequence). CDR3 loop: CASSVAQKGLGNEKLFF. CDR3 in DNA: TGTGCCAGTAGTGTGGCCCAGAAGGGGCTAGGTAATGAAAAACTGTTTTTT.

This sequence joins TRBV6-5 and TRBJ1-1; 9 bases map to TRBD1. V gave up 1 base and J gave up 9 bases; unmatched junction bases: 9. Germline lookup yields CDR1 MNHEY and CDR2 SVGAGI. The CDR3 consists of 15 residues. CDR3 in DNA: TGTGCCAGCAGTTACTGTAGGACAGGGGATGAGAAAGCTTTCTTT. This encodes CASSYCRTGDEKAFF.

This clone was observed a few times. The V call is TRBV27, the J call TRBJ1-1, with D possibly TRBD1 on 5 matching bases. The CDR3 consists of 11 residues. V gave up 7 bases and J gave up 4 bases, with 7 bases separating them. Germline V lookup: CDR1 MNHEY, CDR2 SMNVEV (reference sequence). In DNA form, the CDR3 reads TGTGCCAGCACCGGGGGCACTGAAGCTTTCTTT. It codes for CASTGGTEAFF.

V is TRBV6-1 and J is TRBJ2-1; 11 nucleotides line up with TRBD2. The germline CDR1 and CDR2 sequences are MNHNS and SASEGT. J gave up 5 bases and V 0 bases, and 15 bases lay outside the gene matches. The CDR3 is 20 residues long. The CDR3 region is CASSEAQLAGARHPHNEQFF. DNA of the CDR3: TGTGCCAGCAGTGAAGCGCAACTAGCGGGGGCCCGACACCCCCACAATGAGCAGTTCTTC.

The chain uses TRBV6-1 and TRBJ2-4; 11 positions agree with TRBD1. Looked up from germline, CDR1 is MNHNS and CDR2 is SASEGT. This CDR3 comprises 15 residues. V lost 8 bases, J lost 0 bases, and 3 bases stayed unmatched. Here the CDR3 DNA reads TGTGCCAGCCAGGACAGGGGGCAAGCCAAAAACATTCAGTACTTC. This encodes CASQDRGQAKNIQYF.

The CDR3 here is CASSLRGLQTQYF. CDR3 DNA sequence: TGTGCCAGCAGCTTAAGAGGGCTACAGACCCAGTACTTC. The chain uses TRBV7-9 and TRBJ2-5, with D perhaps matching TRBD2 (5 bases). Trimming pared 2 bases from V and 6 bases from J, leaving 10 bases between. Germline V CDR1 and CDR2: SEHNR, FQNEAQ (reference sequence). The CDR3 loop spans 13 amino acids.

The CDR3 coding sequence is TGTGCCAGCAGCTTGTTGGGTAGCGGGGGGGAAGAGACCCAGTACTTC. This sequence encodes CASSLLGSGGEETQYF. The chain couples TRBV5-4 to TRBJ2-5; 11 nucleotides match TRBD2. The CDR3 contains 16 residues. Germline V CDR1 and CDR2: SGHNT, YYREEE (reference sequence). With V trimmed by 1 base and J by 3 bases, 5 bases remained unmatched.

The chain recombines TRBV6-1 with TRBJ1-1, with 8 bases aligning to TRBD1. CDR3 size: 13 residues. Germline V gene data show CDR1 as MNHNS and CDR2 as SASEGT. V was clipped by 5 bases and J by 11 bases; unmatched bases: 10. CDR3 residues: CASSYSDREGAFF. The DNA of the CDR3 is TGTGCCAGCAGTTATTCGGACAGGGAAGGCGCTTTCTTT.

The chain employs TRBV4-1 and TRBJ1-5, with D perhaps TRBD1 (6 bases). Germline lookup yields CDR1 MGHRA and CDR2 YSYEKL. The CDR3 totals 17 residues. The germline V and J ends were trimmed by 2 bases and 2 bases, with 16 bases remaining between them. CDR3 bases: TGCGCCAGCAGCCAAAAATCGAGGGGGAATGGCAATCAGCCCCAGCATTTT. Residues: CASSQKSRGNGNQPQHF.

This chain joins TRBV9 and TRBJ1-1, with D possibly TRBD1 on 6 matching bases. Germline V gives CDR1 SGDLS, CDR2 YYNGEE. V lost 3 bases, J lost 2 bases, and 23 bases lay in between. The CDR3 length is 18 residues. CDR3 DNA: TGTGCCAGCAGCGAGAGCCGGGACACCCCATGTACAAACACTGAAGCTTTCTTT. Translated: CASSESRDTPCTNTEAFF.

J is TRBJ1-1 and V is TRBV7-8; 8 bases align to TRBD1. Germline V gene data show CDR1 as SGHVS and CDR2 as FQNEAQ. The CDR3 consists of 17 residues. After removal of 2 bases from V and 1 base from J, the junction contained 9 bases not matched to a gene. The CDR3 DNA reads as TGTGCCAGCAGCTTAAAGAGGTCCGGGACAGGGAACACTGAAGCTTTCTTT. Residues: CASSLKRSGTGNTEAFF.

The CDR3 spells CASSEWLEFDEQYF. CDR3 bases: TGCGCCAGCAGTGAATGGCTAGAGTTCGACGAGCAGTACTTC. The chain uses TRBV10-2 and TRBJ2-7; D gene unclear. The CDR3 is made up of 14 amino acids. V lost 3 bases and J lost 5, with 14 bases in between. CDR1 and CDR2 from the germline V gene are WSHSY and SAAADI.

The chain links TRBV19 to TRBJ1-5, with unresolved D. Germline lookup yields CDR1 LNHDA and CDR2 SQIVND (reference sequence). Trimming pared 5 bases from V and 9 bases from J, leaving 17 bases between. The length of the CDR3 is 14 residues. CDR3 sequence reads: CASSLHGSGRPQHF. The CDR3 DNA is TGTGCCAGTAGTCTGCACGGGTCCGGGAGGCCCCAGCATTTT. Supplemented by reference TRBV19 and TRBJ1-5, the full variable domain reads DGGITQSPKYLFRKEGQNVTLSCEQNLNHDAMYWYRQDPGQGLRLIYYSQIVNDFQKGDIAEGYSVSREKKESFPLTVTSAQKNPTAFYLCASSLHGSGRPQHFGDGTRLSIL.

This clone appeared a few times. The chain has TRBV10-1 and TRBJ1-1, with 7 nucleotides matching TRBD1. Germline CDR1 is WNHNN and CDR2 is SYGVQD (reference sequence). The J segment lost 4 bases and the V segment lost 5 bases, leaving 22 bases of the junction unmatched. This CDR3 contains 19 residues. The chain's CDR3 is CASSPKQGNVLLLGTEAFF. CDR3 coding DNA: TGCGCCAGCAGTCCCAAACAGGGGAACGTCCTCCTTTTAGGCACTGAAGCTTTCTTT.

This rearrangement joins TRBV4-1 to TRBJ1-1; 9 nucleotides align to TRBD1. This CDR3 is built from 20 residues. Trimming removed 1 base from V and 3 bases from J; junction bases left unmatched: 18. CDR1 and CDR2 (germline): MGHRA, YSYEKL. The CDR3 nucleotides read TGCGCCAGCAGCCAAGGACCCTACCGGGACAGGGTAAACGCGGACACTGAAGCTTTCTTT. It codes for CASSQGPYRDRVNADTEAFF.

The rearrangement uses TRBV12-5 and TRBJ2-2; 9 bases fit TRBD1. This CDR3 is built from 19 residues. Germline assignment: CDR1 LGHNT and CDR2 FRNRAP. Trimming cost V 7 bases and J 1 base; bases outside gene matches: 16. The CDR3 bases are TGTGCTAGTGAGCTAAACCGGGACAGGGAACCCGGGAACACCGGGGAGCTGTTTTTT. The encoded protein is CASELNRDREPGNTGELFF.

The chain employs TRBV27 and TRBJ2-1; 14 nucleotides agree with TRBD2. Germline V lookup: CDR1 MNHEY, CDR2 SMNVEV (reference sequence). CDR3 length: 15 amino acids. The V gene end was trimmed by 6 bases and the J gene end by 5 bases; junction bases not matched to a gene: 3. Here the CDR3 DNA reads TGTGCCAGCAGAGGGGGACTAGCGGGGGACAATGAGCAGTTCTTC. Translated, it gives CASRGGLAGDNEQFF.

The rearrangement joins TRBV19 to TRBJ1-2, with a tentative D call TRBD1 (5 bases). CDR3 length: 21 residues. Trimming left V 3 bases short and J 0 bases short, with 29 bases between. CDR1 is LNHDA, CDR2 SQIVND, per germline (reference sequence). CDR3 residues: CASSIVRLPKHLRGANYGYTF. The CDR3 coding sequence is TGTGCCAGTAGTATTGTGCGCCTCCCCAAACATCTAAGGGGCGCTAACTATGGCTACACCTTC.

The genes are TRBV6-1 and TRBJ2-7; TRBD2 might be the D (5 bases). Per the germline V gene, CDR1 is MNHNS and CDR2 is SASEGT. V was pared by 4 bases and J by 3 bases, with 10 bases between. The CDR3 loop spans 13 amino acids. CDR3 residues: CASSARTLYEQYF. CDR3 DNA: TGTGCCAGCAGTGCCAGGACTCTCTACGAGCAGTACTTC.